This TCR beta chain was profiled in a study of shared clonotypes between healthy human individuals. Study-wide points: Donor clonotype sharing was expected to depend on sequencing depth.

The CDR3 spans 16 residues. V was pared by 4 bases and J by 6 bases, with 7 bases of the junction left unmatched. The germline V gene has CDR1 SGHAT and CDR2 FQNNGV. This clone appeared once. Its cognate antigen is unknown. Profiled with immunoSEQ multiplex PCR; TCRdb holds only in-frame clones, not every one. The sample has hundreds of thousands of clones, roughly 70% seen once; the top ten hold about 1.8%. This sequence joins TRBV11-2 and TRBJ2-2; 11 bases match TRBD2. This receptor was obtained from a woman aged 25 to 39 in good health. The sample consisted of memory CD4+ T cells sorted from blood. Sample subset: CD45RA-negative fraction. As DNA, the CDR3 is TGTGCCAGCAGCTATACTAGCGGGAGTCGCGCCGGGGAGCTGTTTTTT. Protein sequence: CASSYTSGSRAGELFF.